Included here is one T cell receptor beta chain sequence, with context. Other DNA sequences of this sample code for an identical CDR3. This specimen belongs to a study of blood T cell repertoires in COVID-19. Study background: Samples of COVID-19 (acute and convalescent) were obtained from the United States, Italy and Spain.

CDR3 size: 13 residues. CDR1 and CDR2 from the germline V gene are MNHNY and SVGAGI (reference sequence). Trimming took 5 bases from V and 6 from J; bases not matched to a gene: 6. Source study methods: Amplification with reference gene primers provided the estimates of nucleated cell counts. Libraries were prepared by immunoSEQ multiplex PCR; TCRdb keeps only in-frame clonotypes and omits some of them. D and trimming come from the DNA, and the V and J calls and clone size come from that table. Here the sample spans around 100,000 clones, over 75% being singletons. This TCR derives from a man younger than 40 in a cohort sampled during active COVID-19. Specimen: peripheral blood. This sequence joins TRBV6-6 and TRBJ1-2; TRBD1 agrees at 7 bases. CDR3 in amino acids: CASSRRDSHGYTF. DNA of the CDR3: TGTGCCAGCAGTCGTCGGGACAGCCATGGCTACACCTTC.